This TCR beta chain is drawn from a study of T cell responses to AZD1222 COVID-19 vaccine. Study as a whole: Doses given second, at about 4 or about 12 weeks, were pooled. Study-level results: No repertoire was sampled before or during the peak T cell response, only after it.

V lost 3 bases to trimming and J lost 2 bases, with 9 bases between them. Germline CDR1 LNHNV, CDR2 YYDKDF (reference sequence). The CDR3 consists of 14 residues. This clone was recorded once. Antigen specificity is unknown. The method was immunoSEQ multiplex PCR; TCRdb's version includes in-frame clones alone and lacks a portion of them. The sample holds some 47,000 clones, about 83% seen once. This rearrangement joins TRBV15 to TRBJ2-3; perhaps TRBD2 as D (6 bases). This sequence was found in an adult in good health. The material was peripheral blood, obtained on day 0 of AZD1222 vaccination. In DNA form, the CDR3 reads TGTGCCACCAGCAGGATACTAGCCACAGATACGCAGTATTTT. Protein product: CATSRILATDTQYF.